The clone carrying this TCR beta chain occurred a few times. The data originate from a study of early T cells in non-severe SARS-CoV-2 infection. MiXCR, applied by TCRdb to the 5' RACE reads, yields one record per CDR3 protein. This sample has tens of thousands of distinct CDR3 sequences, with 11% found just once. Trimming cost V 5 bases and J 1 base, with 9 bases left between them. This CDR3 spans 14 amino acids. The germline V gene encodes CDR1 SEHNR and CDR2 FQNEAQ (reference sequence). Input material: whole blood. This sequence joins TRBV7-9 and TRBJ1-3; D ambiguous. This clonotype originated in an adult who was a healthcare worker with PCR-confirmed SARS-CoV-2 infection or an uninfected control (not recorded which). The CDR3 sequence: CASSQETSGNTIYF. The CDR3 bases are TGTGCCAGCAGCCAGGAAACATCTGGAAACACCATATATTTT.